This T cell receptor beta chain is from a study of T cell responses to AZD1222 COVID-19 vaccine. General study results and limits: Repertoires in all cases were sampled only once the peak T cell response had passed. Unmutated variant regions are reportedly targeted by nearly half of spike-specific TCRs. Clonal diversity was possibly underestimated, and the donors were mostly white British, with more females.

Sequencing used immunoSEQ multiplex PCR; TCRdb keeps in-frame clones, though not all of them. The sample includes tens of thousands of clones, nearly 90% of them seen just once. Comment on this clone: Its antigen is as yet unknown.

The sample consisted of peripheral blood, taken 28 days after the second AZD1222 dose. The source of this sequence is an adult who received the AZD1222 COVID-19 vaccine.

CDR3 nucleotides: TGTGCCAGCAGTTACGTTGGGGGTCGCACTGAAGCTTTCTTT. Encoded protein: CASSYVGGRTEAFF. The chain couples TRBV6-5 to TRBJ1-1; maybe TRBD1 (5 bases). Germline-derived CDR1 and CDR2 are MNHEY and SVGAGI. Trimming removed 2 bases at V and 4 bases at J, with 11 bases between. The CDR3 loop spans 14 amino acids.